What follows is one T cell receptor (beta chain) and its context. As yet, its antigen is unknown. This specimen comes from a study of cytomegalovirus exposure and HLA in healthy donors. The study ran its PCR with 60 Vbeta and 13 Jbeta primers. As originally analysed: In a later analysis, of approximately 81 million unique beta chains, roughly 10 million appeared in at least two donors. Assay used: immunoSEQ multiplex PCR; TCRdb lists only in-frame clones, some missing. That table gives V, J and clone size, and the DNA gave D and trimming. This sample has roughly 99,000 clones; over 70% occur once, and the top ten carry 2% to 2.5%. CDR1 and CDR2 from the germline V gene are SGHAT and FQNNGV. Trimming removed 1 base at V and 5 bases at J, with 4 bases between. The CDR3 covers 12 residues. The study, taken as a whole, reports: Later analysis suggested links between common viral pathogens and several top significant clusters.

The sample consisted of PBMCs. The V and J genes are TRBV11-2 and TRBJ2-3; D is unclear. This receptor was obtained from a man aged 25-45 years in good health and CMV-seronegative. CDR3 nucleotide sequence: TGTGCCAGCAGCTTAGTCGGAGATACGCAGTATTTT. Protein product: CASSLVGDTQYF. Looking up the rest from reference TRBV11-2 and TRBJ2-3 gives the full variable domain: EAGVAQSPRYKIIEKRQSVAFWCNPISGHATLYWYQQILGQGPKLLIQFQNNGVVDDSQLPKDRFSAERLKGVDSTLKIQPAKLEDSAVYLCASSLVGDTQYFGPGTRLTVL.